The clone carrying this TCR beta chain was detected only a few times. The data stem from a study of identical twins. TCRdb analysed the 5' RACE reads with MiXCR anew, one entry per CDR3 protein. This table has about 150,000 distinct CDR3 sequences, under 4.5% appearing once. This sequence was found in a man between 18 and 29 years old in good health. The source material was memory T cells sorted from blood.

This chain's CDR3 is CASSSGRPNTGELFF. The CDR3 nucleotides read TGTGCCAGCAGCTCCGGGAGACCGAACACCGGGGAGCTGTTTTTT. The gene calls are TRBV7-7 and TRBJ2-2; possible D gene TRBD2, 6 bases. V lost 4 bases and J lost 0, with 9 bases in between. CDR3 length equals 15 residues. In germline, CDR1 is SSHAT, CDR2 FNYEAQ (reference sequence).